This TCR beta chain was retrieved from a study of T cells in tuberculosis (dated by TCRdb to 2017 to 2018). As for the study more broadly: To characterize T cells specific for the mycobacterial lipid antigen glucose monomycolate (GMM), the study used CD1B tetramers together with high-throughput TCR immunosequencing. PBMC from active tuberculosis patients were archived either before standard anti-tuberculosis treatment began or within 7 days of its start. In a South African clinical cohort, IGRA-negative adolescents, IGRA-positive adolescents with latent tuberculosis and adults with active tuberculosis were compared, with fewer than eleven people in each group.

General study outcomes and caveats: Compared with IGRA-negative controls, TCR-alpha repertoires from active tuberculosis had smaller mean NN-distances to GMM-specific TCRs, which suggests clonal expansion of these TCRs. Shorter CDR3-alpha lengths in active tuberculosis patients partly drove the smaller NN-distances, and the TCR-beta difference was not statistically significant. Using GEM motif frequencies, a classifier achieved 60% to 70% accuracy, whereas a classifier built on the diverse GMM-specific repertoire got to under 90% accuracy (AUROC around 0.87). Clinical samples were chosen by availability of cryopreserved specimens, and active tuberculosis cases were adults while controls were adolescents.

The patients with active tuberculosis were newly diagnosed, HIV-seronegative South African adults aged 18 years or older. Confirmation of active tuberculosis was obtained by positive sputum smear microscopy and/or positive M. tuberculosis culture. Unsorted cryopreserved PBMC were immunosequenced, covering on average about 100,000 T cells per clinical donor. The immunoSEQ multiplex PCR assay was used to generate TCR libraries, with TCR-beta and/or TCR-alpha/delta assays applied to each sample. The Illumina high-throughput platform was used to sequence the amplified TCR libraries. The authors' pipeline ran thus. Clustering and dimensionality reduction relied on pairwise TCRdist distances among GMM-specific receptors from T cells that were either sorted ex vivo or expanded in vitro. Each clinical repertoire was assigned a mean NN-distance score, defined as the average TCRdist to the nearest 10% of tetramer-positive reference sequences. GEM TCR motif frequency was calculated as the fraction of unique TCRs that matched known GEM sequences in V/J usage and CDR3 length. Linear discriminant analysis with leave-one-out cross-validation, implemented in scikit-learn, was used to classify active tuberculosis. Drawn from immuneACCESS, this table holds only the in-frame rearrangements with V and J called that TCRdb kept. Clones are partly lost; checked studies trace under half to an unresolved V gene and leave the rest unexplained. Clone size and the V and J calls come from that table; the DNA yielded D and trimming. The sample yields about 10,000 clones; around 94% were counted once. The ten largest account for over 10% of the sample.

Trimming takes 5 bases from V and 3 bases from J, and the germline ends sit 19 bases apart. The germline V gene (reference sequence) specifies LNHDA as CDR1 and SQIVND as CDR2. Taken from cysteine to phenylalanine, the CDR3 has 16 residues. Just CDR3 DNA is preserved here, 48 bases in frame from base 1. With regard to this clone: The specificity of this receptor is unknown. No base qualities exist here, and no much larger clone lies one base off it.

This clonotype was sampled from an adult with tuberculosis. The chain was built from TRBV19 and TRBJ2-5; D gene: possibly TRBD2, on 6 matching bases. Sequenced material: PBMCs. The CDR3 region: CASSVGDSPWEETQYF. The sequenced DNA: TGTGCCAGTAGTGTGGGGGACTCACCCTGGGAAGAGACCCAGTACTTC.